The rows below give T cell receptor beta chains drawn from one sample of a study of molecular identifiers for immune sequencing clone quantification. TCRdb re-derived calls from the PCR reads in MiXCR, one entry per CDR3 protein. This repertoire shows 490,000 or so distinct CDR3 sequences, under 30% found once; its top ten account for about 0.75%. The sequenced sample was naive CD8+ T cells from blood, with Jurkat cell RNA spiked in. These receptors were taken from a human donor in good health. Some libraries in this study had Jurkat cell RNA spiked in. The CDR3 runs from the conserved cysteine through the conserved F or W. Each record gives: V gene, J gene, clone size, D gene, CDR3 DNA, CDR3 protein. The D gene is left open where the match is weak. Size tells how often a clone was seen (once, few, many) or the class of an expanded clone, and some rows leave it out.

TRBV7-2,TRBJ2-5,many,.,TGTGCCAGCAGCTTAGAAGAGTTTGGTGGGGGGAGCCAAGAGACCCAGTACTTC,CASSLEEFGGGSQETQYF
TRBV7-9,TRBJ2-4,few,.,TGTGCCAGCAGCATGCGCCGTGGAGGGGAAAACATTCAGTACTTC,CASSMRRGGENIQYF
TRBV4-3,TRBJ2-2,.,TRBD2,TGCGCCAGCAGCCCGTCACTAGCGGGGGGGAACACCGGGGAGCTGTTTTTT,CASSPSLAGGNTGELFF
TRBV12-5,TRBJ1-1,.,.,TGTGCTAGTGGTTTGGGGGTTAGCACTGAAGCTTTCTTT,CASGLGVSTEAFF
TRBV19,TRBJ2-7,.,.,TGTGCCAGTAGTATGGCTTACTATCCTTCCTACGAGCAGTACTTC,CASSMAYYPSYEQYF
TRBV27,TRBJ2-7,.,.,TGTGCCAGCAGTCCCCAGGGCGGGATTTCCTACGAGCAGTACTTC,CASSPQGGISYEQYF
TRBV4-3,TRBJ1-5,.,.,TGCGCCAGCAGCCAAGAAGCAGGGATGCAGCCCCAGCATTTT,CASSQEAGMQPQHF
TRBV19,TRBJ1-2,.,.,TGTGCCAGTACCCCGGCGGCATCAAGTAACTATGGCTACACCTTC,CASTPAASSNYGYTF
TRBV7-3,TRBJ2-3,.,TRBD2,TGTGCCAGCAGCTTAGTGGGCGGGGGAGCCACAGATACGCAGTATTTT,CASSLVGGGATDTQYF
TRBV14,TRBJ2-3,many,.,TGTGCCAGCAGCCAAGGATACGATACGCAGTATTTT,CASSQGYDTQYF
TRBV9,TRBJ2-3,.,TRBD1,TGTGCCAGTGGACAGGGGGTTTTCACAGATACGCAGTATTTT,CASGQGVFTDTQYF
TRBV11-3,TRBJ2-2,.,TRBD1,TGTGCCAGCAGCGGGACAGTCAGTAGGAACACCGGGGAGCTGTTTTTT,CASSGTVSRNTGELFF
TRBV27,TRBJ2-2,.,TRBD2,TGTGTCAGCAGCTTCGGACTAGCGGGAGGTCCCGGCACCGGGGAGCTGTTTTTT,CVSSFGLAGGPGTGELFF
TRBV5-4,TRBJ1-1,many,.,TGTGCCAGCAGCTTGGGGACGGTGGGAATGGACACTGAAGCTTTCTTT,CASSLGTVGMDTEAFF
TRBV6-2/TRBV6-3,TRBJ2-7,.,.,TGTGCCAGCAGTTCCCTCAGACAGGCGCACTCCTACGAGCAGTACTTC,CASSSLRQAHSYEQYF
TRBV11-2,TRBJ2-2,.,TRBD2,TGTGCCAGCAGCCCCCTTACGGGGGGGATTTACACCGGGGAGCTGTTTTTT,CASSPLTGGIYTGELFF
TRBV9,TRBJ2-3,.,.,TGTGCCAGCAGCAGCGAAACACGGGGCTTCCCTGGGACAGATACGCAGTATTTT,CASSSETRGFPGTDTQYF
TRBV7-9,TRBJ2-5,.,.,TGTGCCAGCAGCTTGCCGGCGGCGGTCCAAGAGACCCGGTACTTC,CASSLPAAVQETRYF
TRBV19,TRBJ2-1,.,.,TGTGCCAGTAGTATAGAAGGATTGGAGCTAATCGGATACAATGAGCAGTTCTTC,CASSIEGLELIGYNEQFF
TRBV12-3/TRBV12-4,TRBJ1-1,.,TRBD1,TGTGCCAGCAGTCCCTTTATAGTCAGGGGGCAAACTGAAGCTTTCTTT,CASSPFIVRGQTEAFF
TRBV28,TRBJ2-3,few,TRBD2,TGTGCCAGCAGAGCCACTAGCGTGAGAAGCACAGATACGCAGTATTTT,CASRATSVRSTDTQYF
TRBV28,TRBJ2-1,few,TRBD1,TGTGCCAGCAGCCCACAGGGGCCTTGGTTGGAGCAGTTCTTC,CASSPQGPWLEQFF
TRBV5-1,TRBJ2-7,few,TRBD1,TGCGCCAGCAGCTTGGAACAGGGGTACTACGAGCAGTACTTC,CASSLEQGYYEQYF
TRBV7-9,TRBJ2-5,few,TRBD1,TGTGCCAGCAGTTTCCCAGGGGGTGGAGAGACCCAGTACTTC,CASSFPGGGETQYF
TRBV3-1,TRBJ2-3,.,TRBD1,TGTGCCAGCAGCCAGGGGACAGGGGGCGCGACAGATACGCAGTATTTT,CASSQGTGGATDTQYF
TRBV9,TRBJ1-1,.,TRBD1,TGTGCCAGCAACAAAGAACAGGGGGCGGGCACTGAAGCTTTCTTT,CASNKEQGAGTEAFF
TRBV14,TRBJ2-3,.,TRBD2,TGTGCCAGCAGACGTAGCGGGGGGGTCACAGATCCGCAGTATTTT,CASRRSGGVTDPQYF
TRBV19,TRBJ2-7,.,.,TGTGCCAGTAGTATAAAGGAGGGGGTGTCCTCCTACGAGCAGTACTTC,CASSIKEGVSSYEQYF
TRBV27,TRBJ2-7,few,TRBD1,TGTGCCAGCAGTCCCGACAGGACAGGGAACGAGCAGTACTTC,CASSPDRTGNEQYF
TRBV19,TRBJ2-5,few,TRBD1,TGTGCCAGTAGTCCCGAGGACAGGGAGGATTGGGAGACCCAGTACTTC,CASSPEDREDWETQYF
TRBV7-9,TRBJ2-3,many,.,TGTGCCAGCAGTTACCCGACAGGTTCGATCACAGATACGCAGTATTTT,CASSYPTGSITDTQYF
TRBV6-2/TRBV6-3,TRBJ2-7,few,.,TGTGCCAGCAGCCCGGTTTATATGGGGGAGCAGTACTTC,CASSPVYMGEQYF